This is a list of T cell receptor beta chains from one sample in a study of blood T cell repertoires in COVID-19. Here immunoSEQ multiplex PCR was the method, and the copy in TCRdb shows in-frame clones only, minus some. The sample yields roughly 250,000 clones, approximately 91% seen once. The sample was PBMCs or T cells enriched from blood (not recorded which). The receptors derive from a woman aged 40 to 50 with acute COVID-19. Both conserved end residues are part of each CDR3. D genes are given only for firm matches. Clone size is stated in some rows and not others, as once, few, many or a class when expanded.

V	J	size	D	CDR3	DNA
TRBV28	TRBJ2-7	NA	NA	CASSTPPGAYEQYF	TGTGCCAGCAGTACACCCCCGGGGGCCTACGAGCAGTACTTC
TRBV5-4	TRBJ2-2	NA	TRBD2	CASSPTPRLAVNTGELFF	TGTGCCAGCAGCCCAACACCACGACTAGCGGTGAACACCGGGGAGCTGTTTTTT
TRBV5-4	TRBJ2-1	once	NA	CATTKAANEQFF	TGTGCCACCACGAAAGCGGCAAATGAGCAGTTCTTC
TRBV18	TRBJ2-3	NA	TRBD2	CASSPGIAGDTQYF	TGTGCCAGCTCACCCGGGATAGCGGGGGATACGCAGTATTTT
TRBV10-3	TRBJ1-4	NA	NA	CAIGSPGNEKLFF	TGTGCCATCGGGAGCCCGGGGAATGAAAAACTGTTTTTT
TRBV12-3/TRBV12-4	TRBJ1-2	NA	TRBD1	CASRITGGVGYTF	TGTGCCAGCAGGATAACAGGGGGCGTTGGCTACACCTTC
TRBV5-1	TRBJ2-1	NA	TRBD1	CASSLGQGQAYNEQFF	TGCGCCAGCAGCTTGGGGCAAGGACAGGCCTACAATGAGCAGTTCTTC
TRBV24-1	TRBJ1-4	NA	TRBD1	CATSGFRDRVDEKLFF	TGTGCCACCAGTGGGTTTAGGGACAGGGTTGATGAAAAACTGTTTTTT
TRBV3-1/TRBV3-2	TRBJ2-5	NA	TRBD2	CASSLPGLDKETQYF	TGTGCCAGCAGCCTTCCGGGACTAGACAAAGAGACCCAGTACTTC
TRBV10-3	TRBJ2-2	NA	TRBD2	CAISASSGGASGELFF	TGTGCCATCAGTGCGTCTAGCGGGGGGGCATCCGGGGAGCTGTTTTTT
TRBV4-3	TRBJ2-6	NA	NA	CASSPGVDTLGANVLTF	TGCGCCAGCAGCCCGGGAGTTGACACTCTGGGGGCCAACGTCCTGACTTTC
TRBV6-5	TRBJ2-2	NA	TRBD1	CASSYFGTVNTGELFF	TGTGCCAGCAGTTACTTTGGGACAGTTAATACCGGGGAGCTGTTTTTT
TRBV7-2	TRBJ1-1	NA	TRBD1	CASSLALRGLAFF	TGTGCCAGCAGCTTAGCGCTAAGGGGGCTGGCTTTCTTT
TRBV12-3/TRBV12-4	TRBJ1-3	NA	NA	CASSLTQGNTIYF	TGTGCCAGCAGTTTGACTCAAGGAAACACCATATATTTT
TRBV7-8	TRBJ2-4	NA	TRBD2	CASSLAGAGAKNIQYF	TGTGCCAGCAGCCTCGCGGGAGCGGGCGCCAAAAACATTCAGTACTTC
TRBV4-2	TRBJ2-7	once	TRBD1	CASSQEGPQGAPGEQYF	TGTGCCAGCAGCCAAGAGGGCCCCCAGGGGGCGCCGGGGGAGCAGTACTTC
TRBV3-1/TRBV3-2	TRBJ1-3	NA	NA	CASTGQNSGNTIYF	TGTGCCAGCACAGGACAGAACTCTGGAAACACCATATATTTT
TRBV19	TRBJ1-1	NA	NA	CASSIVGGITEAFF	TGTGCCAGTAGTATTGTCGGGGGGATCACTGAAGCTTTCTTT
TRBV3-1/TRBV3-2	TRBJ2-7	once	NA	CASSQDSGAGQYF	TGTGCCAGCAGCCAAGATTCTGGAGCTGGGCAGTACTTC
TRBV29-1	TRBJ1-3	once	NA	CSVEGPGGNTIYF	TGCAGCGTTGAGGGGCCCGGAGGAAACACCATATATTTT
TRBV12-5	TRBJ2-7	NA	TRBD2	CASGLLLAGFREQYF	TGTGCTAGTGGTTTGCTTCTAGCGGGGTTTCGAGAGCAGTACTTC
TRBV7-9	TRBJ2-5	once	TRBD2	CASSFTGLASFPWETQYF	TGTGCCAGCAGCTTTACGGGACTAGCCAGTTTTCCCTGGGAGACCCAGTACTTC
TRBV5-4	TRBJ1-2	NA	TRBD1	CASSSNRGTDGYTF	TGTGCCAGCAGCTCAAACAGGGGGACGGATGGCTACACCTTC
TRBV11-1	TRBJ1-1	NA	TRBD1	CASSFSTGRNTEAFF	TGTGCCAGCAGCTTTTCGACAGGGCGGAACACTGAAGCTTTCTTT
TRBV19	TRBJ1-2	NA	NA	CASSIDGAGPNYGYTF	TGTGCCAGTAGTATAGATGGGGCAGGACCTAACTATGGCTACACCTTC
TRBV7-9	TRBJ2-2	NA	TRBD2	CASIPSGAGGMRTGELFF	TGTGCCAGCATCCCATCGGGCGCGGGAGGGATGAGGACCGGGGAGCTGTTTTTT
TRBV28	TRBJ1-4	once	NA	CASSLSGKLFF	TGTGCCAGCAGTTTGTCAGGGAAACTGTTTTTT
TRBV12-5	TRBJ2-3	NA	NA	CASGLRGGGGTQYF	TGTGCTAGTGGTTTGCGGGGAGGTGGAGGTACGCAGTATTTT
TRBV6-6	TRBJ1-4	NA	NA	CASSGAGARGNEKLFF	TGTGCCAGCTCAGGGGCGGGGGCTCGGGGGAATGAAAAACTGTTTTTT
TRBV20-1	TRBJ1-2	NA	TRBD1	CSASPQGVLNYGYTF	TGCAGTGCTAGTCCCCAGGGGGTACTTAACTATGGCTACACCTTC
TRBV5-4	TRBJ2-1	NA	NA	CASSTYSNEQFF	TGTGCCAGCAGCACTTACTCGAATGAGCAGTTCTTC
TRBV11-2	TRBJ2-2	NA	TRBD2	CASSHSSLAGRANTGELFF	TGTGCCAGCAGCCACAGCAGCCTAGCGGGACGGGCGAACACCGGGGAGCTGTTTTTT
TRBV6-5	TRBJ2-3	once	NA	CASSPIGRITDTQYF	TGTGCCAGCAGCCCGATCGGGAGAATCACAGATACGCAGTATTTT
TRBV25-1	TRBJ2-3	once	NA	CASSEFGTSVSTDTQYF	TGTGCCAGCAGTGAATTTGGGACTTCAGTAAGCACAGATACGCAGTATTTT
TRBV19	TRBJ1-5	NA	NA	CASSHWTDLYSNQPQHF	TGTGCCAGTAGCCACTGGACTGACCTTTATAGCAATCAGCCCCAGCATTTT
TRBV25-1	TRBJ2-2	NA	NA	CATGVPGELFF	TGTGCCACCGGGGTGCCCGGGGAGCTGTTTTTT
TRBV24-1	TRBJ2-7	NA	NA	CATSAPSSYEQYF	TGTGCCACCAGTGCCCCGTCCTCCTACGAGCAGTACTTC
TRBV6-6	TRBJ2-1	NA	NA	CASSYGRGYEQFF	TGTGCCAGCAGTTACGGGAGGGGGTACGAGCAGTTCTTC
TRBV7-8	TRBJ1-2	NA	NA	CASSFDRQDYGYTF	TGTGCCAGCAGCTTTGATAGACAGGACTATGGCTACACCTTC
TRBV6-2/TRBV6-3	TRBJ1-6	NA	NA	CASSYSTGPTPLHF	TGTGCCAGCAGTTATTCGACAGGCCCAACGCCCCTCCACTTT
TRBV9	TRBJ1-3	NA	NA	CASSVAAGELGGNTIYF	TGTGCCAGCAGCGTAGCGGCAGGGGAATTGGGCGGAAACACCATATATTTT
TRBV7-2	TRBJ2-1	NA	TRBD1	CASSLAGTGARNEQFF	TGTGCCAGCAGCTTAGCCGGGACAGGGGCTCGGAATGAGCAGTTCTTC
TRBV19	TRBJ1-1	NA	NA	CASSIDGSSATEAFF	TGTGCCAGTAGTATAGATGGCAGTTCTGCCACTGAAGCTTTCTTT
TRBV5-1	TRBJ2-7	NA	NA	CASSLAGGSSYEQYF	TGCGCCAGCAGCTTGGCCGGTGGGAGCTCCTACGAGCAGTACTTC
TRBV19	TRBJ1-5	NA	NA	CASSIGGRGNQPQHF	TGTGCCAGTAGTATCGGGGGGAGGGGGAATCAGCCCCAGCATTTT
TRBV18	TRBJ1-6	once	NA	CASSLDSGFNSPLHF	TGTGCCAGCTCATTGGACTCTGGGTTTAATTCACCCCTCCACTTT
TRBV2	TRBJ1-2	NA	NA	CASSKTQGHYGYTF	TGTGCCAGCAGTAAAACACAGGGCCACTATGGCTACACCTTC
TRBV18	TRBJ2-7	NA	NA	CASSPLESAGEQYF	TGTGCCAGCTCACCACTAGAGAGCGCTGGGGAGCAGTACTTC
TRBV30	TRBJ2-7	NA	NA	CAWSVQPYEQYF	TGTGCCTGGAGTGTACAACCCTACGAGCAGTACTTC
TRBV6-5	TRBJ1-2	few	NA	CASSSPRDYGYTF	TGTGCCAGCAGCTCACCGCGGGACTATGGCTACACCTTC
TRBV2	TRBJ2-5	NA	TRBD1	CASSTDRARETQYF	TGTGCCAGCAGCACGGACAGGGCTAGGGAGACCCAGTACTTC
TRBV18	TRBJ2-1	NA	NA	CASSPSGNEQFF	TGTGCCAGCTCACCGTCGGGGAATGAGCAGTTCTTC
TRBV19	TRBJ2-7	NA	TRBD1	CASSRGQGSYEQYF	TGTGCCAGTAGTCGGGGACAGGGATCCTACGAGCAGTACTTC
TRBV27	TRBJ2-3	NA	NA	CASSLSGDRRDTQYF	TGTGCCAGCAGTTTATCGGGAGACCGACGGGATACGCAGTATTTT